Given below is one T cell receptor (beta chain) in context. The CDR3 sequence is 15 residues long. Trimming cost V 6 bases and J 0 bases; bases outside gene matches: 8. CDR1 is MNHEY, CDR2 SVGEGT, per germline. This entry belongs to a study of blood T cell repertoires in COVID-19. Overall study context: T cells, B-cell-depleted T cells, or PBMCs supplied cDNA or gDNA.

Enrolment of Seattle patients took place during active infection, and they were followed longitudinally. Authors' analysis steps: By means of reference gene primer amplification, nucleated cell counts were estimated. The repertoire was sequenced with immunoSEQ multiplex PCR; TCRdb's copy has only in-frame clones and lacks some. From that table come the V and J calls and clone size; the DNA was used to work out D and trimming. The table has about 370,000 clones, around 87% seen once. The rearrangement links TRBV6-2 or TRBV6-3 to TRBJ2-7; 7 bases agree with TRBD2. This sequence originates from a woman aged 25-40 years with COVID-19, enrolled during active disease. The sample was peripheral blood. CDR3 protein: CASSLTSLGSYEQYF. The CDR3 DNA sequence: TGTGCCAGCAGCCTGACTAGCCTCGGCTCCTACGAGCAGTACTTC.